This T cell receptor beta chain came from a study of shared clonotypes between healthy human individuals (TCRdb year 2020). As for the study more broadly: A few men and a couple of women, aged 18 to 49 years, made up the cohort. Each donor's leukapheresis produced roughly between about 0.85 and 10 billion PBMCs. To estimate repertoire size and how much clonotype sharing occurs between individuals, the study deeply sequenced the blood TCR repertoires of several healthy adults. Different laboratories and diverse techniques were used to prepare libraries and sequence TCR repertoires, to increase sequencing depth and limit assay-specific biases. For each donor, CD4 naive and CD4 memory were each given three plates, CD8 naive was given two plates, and CD8 memory was given one plate.

Donors were healthy HIV-negative adults with no recently reported acute infections or vaccinations. All donors were Caucasian adults living in Nashville, Tennessee, USA. CD4+ T cells were enriched by magnetic negative selection; naive cells were then positively selected on CD45RA, and the negative fraction formed the memory subset. Blood was collected by leukapheresis, and PBMCs were isolated by Ficoll-Histopaque density gradient centrifugation and then cryopreserved in liquid nitrogen vapor phase. Purity and quantity of every magnetically sorted T cell population were checked by analytical flow cytometry. Genomic DNA was isolated from every sorted fraction and measured by UV absorbance on a Nanodrop 2000c. The CDR3, from cysteine to phenylalanine, totals 15 residues. Here the CDR3 DNA is all that survives: 45 bases in frame from base 1. Trimming accounts for 2 bases at V and 12 bases at J, while the number of junction bases matched to no gene is 12. Via the germline V gene, CDR1 is SGHTA and CDR2 FQGNSA.

Points the paper makes about the study in general: Clonotypes shared by all four sorted-subset donors showed higher generation probabilities than non-shared clonotypes. When several donors were compared, the shared fraction of clonotypes was around 5.1% for naive CD4, roughly 3.4% for naive CD8, 2.3% for memory CD4, and 0.35% to 0.4% for memory CD8. Pairwise subsampling indicated that sequencing depth was expected to affect the degree of clonotype sharing among donors. Naive subsets generally had larger estimated clonotype richness than memory subsets did. The genetic and exposure-history diversity represented was limited by the small number of donors. Incomplete sequencing was indicated by rarefaction of sorted-subset datasets, despite the large sequencing depth. Sampling was limited to blood, and TCR repertoires in tissue likely differ from TCR repertoires in blood.

Remarks on this clone: Its cognate antigen has yet to be identified. Base qualities were left out, and no much larger clone turns up one base away.

TCR CDR3 regions were amplified from genomic DNA by multiplex PCR using the deep immunoSEQ assay. For each cell subset, the extracted genomic DNA was distributed evenly across all wells of several immunoSEQ 96-well plates, and each plate served as one replicate. For sorted subsets, roughly 200 ng of genomic DNA, equivalent to around 30,000 T cell genomes, went into each replicate PCR. Purified libraries were quantified with a Qubit 3.0 fluorometer, sized on a Bioanalyzer 2100, and re-quantified with the KAPA Library Quantification kit. Every immunoSEQ 96-well plate was sequenced on a dedicated single-read 150-cycle Illumina NextSeq 550 flow cell. The paper's data handling went like this. The immunoSEQ output contained only junctional sequences without quality scores, so filtering could not match that applied to full-length reads. To assign V/J genes and CDR3, sequences were annotated using PyIR, a Python wrapper for IgBLAST v1.9, with IMGT germline references. Reads were removed for weak V/J assignments (E-value above 1e-6), missing CDR3, stop codons, out-of-frame junctions, or ambiguous translated residues. V3J clonotypes were defined as sequences sharing an identical inferred V gene, J gene, and CDR3 amino acid sequence. The percentage overlap between two repertoires was calculated by dividing the number of shared unique clonotypes by the size of the smaller repertoire. Repertoire richness was assessed with RTK rarefaction, the Chao1 estimator, and Recon v2.1 estimates of unobserved clonotypes. Generation probabilities were computed with OLGA for all TCRbeta clonotypes obtained by the gDNA method from four donors. As stored in TCRdb, this immuneACCESS dataset retains in-frame rearrangements with V and J assigned. A fraction of the clones does not appear; measured against another copy, unresolved V genes explain less than half of the discrepancy, and the remainder lacks a known reason. V, J and clone size reflect that table, while D and trimming were determined from the DNA. The sample includes about 960,000 clones, with about three quarters observed a single time. Together, the top ten hold approximately 1.5% of the sample.

This sequence originates from a man between 18 and 29 years old in good health. The rearrangement joined TRBV7-2 to TRBJ1-2, with TRBD1 matching 10 junction bases. Sequenced: memory CD4+ T cells sorted from blood. In the paper's terms, the cell subset or site label means: CD45RA-negative fraction. The CDR3: CASSLNGMTGGAHTF. In nucleotides, the sequence is TGTGCCAGCAGCTTAAATGGAATGACAGGGGGCGCGCACACCTTC.